This TCR beta chain is from a study of blood T cell repertoires in COVID-19. Study at large: From the United States, Italy and Spain came samples of acute and convalescent COVID-19. In each case, the material was cDNA or gDNA derived from T cells, B-cell-depleted T cells, or PBMCs.

The CDR3 length is 12 residues. Germline V gene lookup returns CDR1 LGHDT and CDR2 YNNKEL (reference sequence). V gave up 3 bases and J gave up 6 bases, with 9 bases separating them. In the original workflow: Estimates of nucleated cell counts were drawn from the amplification of reference gene primers. Only in-frame clones appear in the TCRdb table, and some are missing; sequencing was by immunoSEQ multiplex PCR. V, J and clone size are taken as reported in that table, and D and trimming were inferred from the DNA itself. The repertoire holds about 72,000 clones, 75% to 90% seen once, with less than 9% in the top ten.

The sequenced material came from peripheral blood. The clonotype was recovered from a man under 40 with acute or convalescent COVID-19. The rearrangement joins TRBV3-1 (or the pseudogene TRBV3-2) to TRBJ2-7; tentative D call: TRBD1 (6 bases). The CDR3 sequence: CASSHTGFEQYF. The DNA for the CDR3 is TGTGCCAGCAGCCACACAGGGTTCGAGCAGTACTTC.